The rows below give T cell receptor beta chains drawn from one sample of a study of cytotoxic CD8 clonotypes in ibrutinib-treated CLL. Sequenced by immunoSEQ multiplex PCR; TCRdb stores in-frame clones only, minus some. The sample has roughly 29,000 clones; less than 75% are singletons. The sample here was PBMCs, taken before ibrutinib treatment. These receptors originate from a human donor with chronic lymphocytic leukemia. The CDR3 runs from the conserved cysteine through the conserved F or W. D genes are given only for firm matches. Clone size is stated in some rows and not others, as once, few, many or a class when expanded.

D: -; size: -; V: TRBV29-1; J: TRBJ1-6; CDR3: CSVGPARVRDSPLHF; DNA: TGCAGCGTTGGCCCGGCCCGCGTCAGAGATTCACCCCTCCACTTT
D: -; size: -; V: TRBV28; J: TRBJ2-5; CDR3: CASSRLRVGETQYF; DNA: TGTGCCAGCAGTAGATTGAGGGTTGGGGAGACCCAGTACTTC
D: -; size: -; V: TRBV5-1; J: TRBJ2-7; CDR3: CASSLRGSNPTYEQYF; DNA: TGCGCCAGCAGCTTGAGGGGAAGCAATCCCACCTACGAGCAGTACTTC
D: TRBD1; size: few; V: TRBV10-1; J: TRBJ2-5; CDR3: CASSDSDRAETQYF; DNA: TGCGCCAGCAGCGACTCAGACAGGGCAGAGACCCAGTACTTC
D: TRBD2; size: few; V: TRBV5-4; J: TRBJ2-7; CDR3: CASSYEGLAGSTYEQYF; DNA: TGTGCCAGCAGCTACGAAGGACTAGCGGGCTCGACCTACGAGCAGTACTTC
D: -; size: -; V: TRBV2; J: TRBJ1-2; CDR3: CASRDSRANYGYTF; DNA: TGTGCCAGCAGGGACAGCCGGGCTAACTATGGCTACACCTTC
D: -; size: few; V: TRBV11-2; J: TRBJ2-5; CDR3: CASSLAPFQTQYF; DNA: TGTGCCAGCAGCTTAGCCCCCTTTCAGACCCAGTACTTC
D: -; size: few; V: TRBV5-1; J: TRBJ2-7; CDR3: CASSLGGRVVTYEQYF; DNA: TGCGCCAGCAGCTTGGGTGGACGGGTTGTGACCTACGAGCAGTACTTC
D: TRBD1; size: few; V: TRBV10-3; J: TRBJ1-2; CDR3: CAISESTGVTDGYTF; DNA: TGTGCCATCAGTGAGTCTACAGGGGTGACCGATGGCTACACCTTC
D: -; size: -; V: TRBV7-3; J: TRBJ2-7; CDR3: CASSLTPRRWVYEQYF; DNA: TGTGCCAGCAGCTTAACTCCGAGGAGATGGGTCTACGAGCAGTACTTC
D: -; size: -; V: TRBV5-4; J: TRBJ1-1; CDR3: CASSSEDYSANTEAFF; DNA: TGTGCCAGCAGCTCCGAAGACTACAGTGCGAACACTGAAGCTTTCTTT
D: -; size: -; V: TRBV11-2; J: TRBJ2-2; CDR3: CASSYVAGELFF; DNA: TGTGCCAGCAGCTACGTCGCCGGGGAGCTGTTTTTT
D: TRBD1; size: few; V: TRBV2; J: TRBJ1-2; CDR3: CASRVDRGSYGYTF; DNA: TGTGCCAGCCGGGTCGACAGGGGCTCCTATGGCTACACCTTC
D: -; size: -; V: TRBV19; J: TRBJ2-3; CDR3: CASSIMAVASDTQYF; DNA: TGTGCCAGTAGTATAATGGCGGTAGCCTCAGATACGCAGTATTTT
D: TRBD2; size: few; V: TRBV28; J: TRBJ2-1; CDR3: CASSTRTSGSSYNEQFF; DNA: TGTGCCAGCAGTACTAGGACTAGCGGGAGCTCCTACAATGAGCAGTTCTTC
D: TRBD1; size: once; V: TRBV7-2; J: TRBJ2-3; CDR3: CASSAQGTDTQYF; DNA: TGTGCCAGCAGCGCACAGGGGACAGATACGCAGTATTTT
D: TRBD2; size: -; V: TRBV9; J: TRBJ2-3; CDR3: CASSVEAGGLTDTQYF; DNA: TGTGCCAGCAGCGTAGAAGCGGGGGGGCTTACAGATACGCAGTATTTT
D: TRBD1; size: -; V: TRBV6-1; J: TRBJ1-2; CDR3: CASSTTGTGVRGYTF; DNA: TGTGCCAGCAGTACCACCGGGACAGGGGTTAGAGGCTACACCTTC
D: -; size: -; V: TRBV27; J: TRBJ2-5; CDR3: CASSSTGLRGTQYF; DNA: TGTGCCAGCAGTTCCACAGGGTTGAGAGGGACCCAGTACTTC
D: -; size: -; V: TRBV27; J: TRBJ2-1; CDR3: CASSLSAVLAVFYNEQFF; DNA: TGTGCCAGCAGTTTATCGGCAGTGTTAGCGGTCTTCTACAATGAGCAGTTCTTC
D: -; size: -; V: TRBV4-1; J: TRBJ2-3; CDR3: CASSHRDTQYF; DNA: TGCGCCAGCAGCCACCGAGATACGCAGTATTTT
D: -; size: -; V: TRBV9; J: TRBJ2-1; CDR3: CASSVAGDSIDEQFF; DNA: TGTGCCAGCAGCGTAGCTGGGGACTCCATCGATGAGCAGTTCTTC
D: TRBD1; size: -; V: TRBV5-6; J: TRBJ2-1; CDR3: CASRLTTGVRNNEQFF; DNA: TGTGCCAGCCGACTCACTACAGGGGTACGGAACAATGAGCAGTTCTTC
D: TRBD2; size: -; V: TRBV28; J: TRBJ2-5; CDR3: CASSPPATSGQETQYF; DNA: TGTGCCAGCAGTCCCCCTGCGACTAGCGGTCAAGAGACCCAGTACTTC
D: TRBD1; size: -; V: TRBV4-3; J: TRBJ2-1; CDR3: CASSRILQGALNEQFF; DNA: TGCGCCAGCAGCCGGATACTACAGGGGGCCCTCAATGAGCAGTTCTTC
D: -; size: -; V: TRBV29-1; J: TRBJ1-4; CDR3: CSVAGGWINEKLFF; DNA: TGCAGCGTTGCCGGGGGCTGGATTAATGAAAAACTGTTTTTT
D: -; size: -; V: TRBV19; J: TRBJ2-7; CDR3: CASSLSGLSSSYEQYF; DNA: TGTGCCAGTAGTCTATCTGGACTTTCTAGCTCCTACGAGCAGTACTTC
D: -; size: -; V: TRBV15; J: TRBJ1-6; CDR3: CATSRQSSYNSPLHF; DNA: TGTGCCACCAGCAGACAGAGCTCCTATAATTCACCCCTCCACTTT
D: -; size: -; V: TRBV7-8; J: TRBJ2-3; CDR3: CASSSPHRVGSTDTQYF; DNA: TGTGCCAGCAGCTCCCCCCACCGTGTCGGGAGCACAGATACGCAGTATTTT
D: TRBD1; size: -; V: TRBV29-1; J: TRBJ1-1; CDR3: CSAQQGVGTEAFF; DNA: TGCAGCGCTCAACAGGGGGTGGGCACTGAAGCTTTCTTT
D: TRBD2; size: few; V: TRBV10-2; J: TRBJ2-7; CDR3: CASTIAGVTYEQYF; DNA: TGCGCCAGCACGATAGCGGGAGTAACCTACGAGCAGTACTTC
D: TRBD2; size: -; V: TRBV13; J: TRBJ2-4; CDR3: CASSSPGTRGFGGQNIQYF; DNA: TGTGCCAGCAGCTCCCCGGGGACTAGGGGATTTGGGGGACAAAACATTCAGTACTTC
D: -; size: -; V: TRBV7-6; J: TRBJ2-1; CDR3: CASSPGPGSYNEQFF; DNA: TGTGCCAGCAGCCCCGGACCGGGGTCCTACAATGAGCAGTTCTTC
D: TRBD1; size: -; V: TRBV11-3; J: TRBJ1-2; CDR3: CASSPLDRGRYGYTF; DNA: TGTGCCAGCAGCCCCCTGGACAGGGGGCGATATGGCTACACCTTC
D: -; size: -; V: TRBV10-3; J: TRBJ1-1; CDR3: CAISRTYHPASTNTEAFF; DNA: TGTGCCATCAGCAGGACGTATCACCCCGCTAGCACGAACACTGAAGCTTTCTTT
D: -; size: few; V: TRBV10-3; J: TRBJ2-7; CDR3: CAINPGNSGGRDNEQYF; DNA: TGTGCCATCAATCCCGGGAACAGTGGAGGAAGGGACAACGAGCAGTACTTC
D: -; size: once; V: TRBV21-1; J: TRBJ2-7; CDR3: CASRINLYYEQYF; DNA: TGTGCCAGCAGAATAAACCTCTACTACGAGCAGTACTTC
D: TRBD1; size: -; V: TRBV7-9; J: TRBJ2-4; CDR3: CASSEHRGTAKNIQYF; DNA: TGTGCCAGCAGCGAACACAGGGGAACAGCCAAAAACATTCAGTACTTC
D: -; size: -; V: TRBV29-1; J: TRBJ2-1; CDR3: CSVDPTGSHYNEQFF; DNA: TGCAGCGTTGACCCTACAGGGTCGCACTACAATGAGCAGTTCTTC
D: -; size: few; V: TRBV7-9; J: TRBJ2-5; CDR3: CASSLVLGAKETQYF; DNA: TGTGCCAGCAGCTTAGTGTTAGGGGCCAAAGAGACCCAGTACTTC
D: TRBD1; size: -; V: TRBV6-1; J: TRBJ1-6; CDR3: CANRGAARSPLHF; DNA: TGTGCCAACAGGGGCGCCGCACGTTCACCCCTCCACTTT
D: -; size: -; V: TRBV28; J: TRBJ2-3; CDR3: CASSLGWAASVQYF; DNA: TGTGCCAGCAGTTTGGGGTGGGCGGCTAGCGTGCAGTATTTT
D: -; size: -; V: TRBV28; J: TRBJ2-7; CDR3: CASSGGATRAADYEQYF; DNA: TGTGCCAGCAGTGGGGGAGCGACAAGGGCCGCGGACTACGAGCAGTACTTC
D: -; size: -; V: TRBV7-3; J: TRBJ2-3; CDR3: CASSLGPGTDTQYF; DNA: TGTGCCAGCAGCTTAGGCCCGGGGACAGATACGCAGTATTTT
D: -; size: -; V: TRBV10-3; J: TRBJ2-5; CDR3: CAIRDPGPQETQYF; DNA: TGTGCCATCAGGGATCCAGGACCCCAAGAGACCCAGTACTTC
D: -; size: few; V: TRBV5-4; J: TRBJ1-1; CDR3: CASSPLGYTEAFF; DNA: TGTGCCAGCAGCCCTCTCGGGTACACTGAAGCTTTCTTT
D: -; size: -; V: TRBV19; J: TRBJ2-7; CDR3: CASSPREQQSGTYEQYF; DNA: TGTGCCAGTAGTCCACGAGAACAGCAAAGTGGGACCTACGAGCAGTACTTC
D: -; size: -; V: TRBV5-1; J: TRBJ2-7; CDR3: CASSPGQGSSYEQYF; DNA: TGCGCCAGCAGCCCAGGGCAGGGGTCCTCCTACGAGCAGTACTTC
D: TRBD2; size: -; V: TRBV19; J: TRBJ2-7; CDR3: CASSIVSGRAYEQYF; DNA: TGTGCCAGTAGTATTGTTAGCGGGAGGGCCTACGAGCAGTACTTC
D: -; size: few; V: TRBV21-1; J: TRBJ2-2; CDR3: CASSLRVGAGELFF; DNA: TGTGCCAGCAGCCTAAGAGTTGGGGCCGGGGAGCTGTTTTTT